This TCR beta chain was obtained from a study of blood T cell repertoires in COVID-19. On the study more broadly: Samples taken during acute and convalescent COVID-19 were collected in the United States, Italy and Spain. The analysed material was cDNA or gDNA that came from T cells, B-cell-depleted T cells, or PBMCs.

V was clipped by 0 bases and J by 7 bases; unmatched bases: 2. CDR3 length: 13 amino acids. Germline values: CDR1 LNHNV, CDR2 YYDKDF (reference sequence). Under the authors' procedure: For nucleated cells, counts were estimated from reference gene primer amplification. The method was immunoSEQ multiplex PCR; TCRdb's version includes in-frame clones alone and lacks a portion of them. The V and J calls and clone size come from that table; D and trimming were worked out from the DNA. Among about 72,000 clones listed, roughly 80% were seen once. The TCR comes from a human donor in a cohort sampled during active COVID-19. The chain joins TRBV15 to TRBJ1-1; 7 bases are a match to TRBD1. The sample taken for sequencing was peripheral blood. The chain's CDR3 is CATSRENRGEAFF. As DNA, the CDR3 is TGTGCCACCAGCAGAGAAAACAGGGGTGAAGCTTTCTTT. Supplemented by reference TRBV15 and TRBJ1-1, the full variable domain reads DAMVIQNPRYQVTQFGKPVTLSCSQTLNHNVMYWYQQKSSQAPKLLFHYYDKDFNNEADTPDNFQSRRPNTSFCFLDIRSPGLGDTAMYLCATSRENRGEAFFGQGTRLTVV.